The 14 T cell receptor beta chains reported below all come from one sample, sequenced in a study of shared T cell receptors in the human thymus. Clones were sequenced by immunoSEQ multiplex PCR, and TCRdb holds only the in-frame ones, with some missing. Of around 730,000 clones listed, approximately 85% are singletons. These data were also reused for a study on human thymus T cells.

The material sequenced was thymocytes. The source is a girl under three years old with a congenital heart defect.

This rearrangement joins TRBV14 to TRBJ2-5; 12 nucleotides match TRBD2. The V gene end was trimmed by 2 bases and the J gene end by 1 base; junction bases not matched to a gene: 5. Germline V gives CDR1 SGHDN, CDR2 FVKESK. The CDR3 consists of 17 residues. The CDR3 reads CASSQTPGLAGQETQYF. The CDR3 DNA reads TGTGCCAGCAGCCAAACTCCGGGACTAGCGGGCCAAGAGACCCAGTACTTC.

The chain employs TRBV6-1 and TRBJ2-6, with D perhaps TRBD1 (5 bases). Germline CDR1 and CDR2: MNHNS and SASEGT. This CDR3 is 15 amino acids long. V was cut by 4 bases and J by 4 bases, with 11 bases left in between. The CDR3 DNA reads TGTGCCAGCAGTGCCGTAGGGGCCGGGGCCAACGTCCTGACTTTC. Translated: CASSAVGAGANVLTF.

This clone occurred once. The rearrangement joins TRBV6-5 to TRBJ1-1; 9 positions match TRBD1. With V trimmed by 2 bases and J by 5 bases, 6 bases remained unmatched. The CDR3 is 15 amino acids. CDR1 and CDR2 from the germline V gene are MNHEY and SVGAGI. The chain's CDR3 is CASSYPGQGVTEAFF. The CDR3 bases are TGTGCCAGCAGTTACCCGGGACAGGGAGTGACTGAAGCTTTCTTT.

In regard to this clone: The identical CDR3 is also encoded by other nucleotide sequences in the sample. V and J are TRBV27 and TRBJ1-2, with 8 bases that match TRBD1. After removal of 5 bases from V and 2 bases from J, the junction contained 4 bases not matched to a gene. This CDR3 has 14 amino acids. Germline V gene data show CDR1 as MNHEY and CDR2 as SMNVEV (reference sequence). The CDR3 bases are TGTGCCAGCAGTCCCCCAGGGGGCAACTATGGCTACACCTTC. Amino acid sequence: CASSPPGGNYGYTF.

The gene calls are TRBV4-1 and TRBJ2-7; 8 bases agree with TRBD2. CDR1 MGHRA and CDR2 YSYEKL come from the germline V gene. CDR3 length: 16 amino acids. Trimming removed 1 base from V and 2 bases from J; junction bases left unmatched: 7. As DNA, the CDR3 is TGCGCCAGCAGCCAAGTAGTTAGCGGGGAGACCTACGAGCAGTACTTC. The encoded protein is CASSQVVSGETYEQYF.

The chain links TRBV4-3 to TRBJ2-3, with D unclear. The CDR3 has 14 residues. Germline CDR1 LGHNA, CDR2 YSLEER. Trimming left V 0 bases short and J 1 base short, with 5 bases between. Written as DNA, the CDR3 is TGCGCCAGCAGCCAAGATTCGGGCACAGATACGCAGTATTTT. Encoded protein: CASSQDSGTDTQYF.

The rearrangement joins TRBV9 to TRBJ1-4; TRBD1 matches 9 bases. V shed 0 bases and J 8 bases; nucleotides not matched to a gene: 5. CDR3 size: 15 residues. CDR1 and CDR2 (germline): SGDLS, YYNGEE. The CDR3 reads CASSVGFGTGEKLFF. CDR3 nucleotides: TGTGCCAGCAGCGTAGGTTTTGGGACAGGGGAAAAACTGTTTTTT.

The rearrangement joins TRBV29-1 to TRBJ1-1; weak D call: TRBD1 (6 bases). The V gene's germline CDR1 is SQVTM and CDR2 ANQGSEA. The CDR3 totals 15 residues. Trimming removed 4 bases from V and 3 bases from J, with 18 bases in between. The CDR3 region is CSVAHLDSRYTEAFF. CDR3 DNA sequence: TGCAGCGTTGCGCATCTGGACAGTCGGTACACTGAAGCTTTCTTT.

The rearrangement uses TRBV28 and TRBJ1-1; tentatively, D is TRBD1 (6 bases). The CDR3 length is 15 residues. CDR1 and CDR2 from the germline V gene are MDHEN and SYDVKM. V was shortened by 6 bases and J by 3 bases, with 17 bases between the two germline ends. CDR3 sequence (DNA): TGTGCCAGCAGCTCCGCAGGGGAGGGGGACACTGAAGCTTTCTTT. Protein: CASSSAGEGDTEAFF. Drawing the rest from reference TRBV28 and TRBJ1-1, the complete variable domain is DVKVTQSSRYLVKRTGEKVFLECVQDMDHENMFWYRQDPGLGLRLIYFSYDVKMKEKGDIPEGYSVSREKKERFSLILESASTNQTSMYLCASSSAGEGDTEAFFGQGTRLTVV.

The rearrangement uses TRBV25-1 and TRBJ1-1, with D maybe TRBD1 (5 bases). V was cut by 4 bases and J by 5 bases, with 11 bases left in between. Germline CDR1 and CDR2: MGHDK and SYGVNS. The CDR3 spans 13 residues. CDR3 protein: CASSGGGSTEAFF. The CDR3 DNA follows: TGTGCCAGCAGTGGGGGGGGGAGTACTGAAGCTTTCTTT.

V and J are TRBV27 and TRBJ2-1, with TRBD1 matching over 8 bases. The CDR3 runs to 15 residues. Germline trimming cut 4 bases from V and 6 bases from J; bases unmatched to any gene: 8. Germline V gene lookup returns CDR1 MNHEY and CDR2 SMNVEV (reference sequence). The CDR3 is CASSSTGQGFNEQFF. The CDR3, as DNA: TGTGCCAGCAGTTCGACCGGACAGGGCTTCAATGAGCAGTTCTTC.

The CDR3 nucleotides are TGTGCCAGTAGTTGTACCCAACTGGGACAGAATAATGAAAAACTGTTTTTT. This translates into CASSCTQLGQNNEKLFF. The chain joins TRBV19 to TRBJ1-4; TRBD1 matches 7 bases. CDR1 LNHDA and CDR2 SQIVND come from the germline V gene (reference sequence). The junction had 13 bases not matched to a gene; V was cut back by 5 bases and J by 4 bases. This CDR3 has 17 residues.

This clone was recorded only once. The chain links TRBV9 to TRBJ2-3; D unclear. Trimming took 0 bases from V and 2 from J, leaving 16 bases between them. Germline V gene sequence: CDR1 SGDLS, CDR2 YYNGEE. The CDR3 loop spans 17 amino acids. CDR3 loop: CASSVATTARNTDTQYF. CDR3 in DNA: TGTGCCAGCAGCGTAGCTACGACGGCTAGAAACACAGATACGCAGTATTTT.

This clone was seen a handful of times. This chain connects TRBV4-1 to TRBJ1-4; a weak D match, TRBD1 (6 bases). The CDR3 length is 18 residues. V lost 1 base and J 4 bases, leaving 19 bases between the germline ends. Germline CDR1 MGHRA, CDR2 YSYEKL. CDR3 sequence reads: CASSQGGQPGPNNEKLFF. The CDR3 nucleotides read TGCGCCAGCAGCCAAGGGGGGCAGCCCGGTCCGAATAATGAAAAACTGTTTTTT.